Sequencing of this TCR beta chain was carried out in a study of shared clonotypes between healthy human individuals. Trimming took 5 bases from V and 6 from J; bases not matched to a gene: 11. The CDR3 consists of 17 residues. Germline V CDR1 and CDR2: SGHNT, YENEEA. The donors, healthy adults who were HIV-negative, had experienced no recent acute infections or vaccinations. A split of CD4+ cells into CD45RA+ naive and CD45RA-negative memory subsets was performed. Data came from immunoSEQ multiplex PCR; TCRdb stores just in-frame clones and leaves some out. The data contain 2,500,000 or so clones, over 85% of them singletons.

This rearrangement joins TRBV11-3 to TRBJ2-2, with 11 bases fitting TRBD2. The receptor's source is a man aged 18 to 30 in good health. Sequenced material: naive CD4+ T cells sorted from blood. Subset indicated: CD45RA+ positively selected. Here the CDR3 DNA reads TGTGCCAGCAGCCCCCAACTAGCGGGAGCATCAGCCGGGGAGCTGTTTTTT. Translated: CASSPQLAGASAGELFF.